Listed here are 10 T cell receptor beta chains from one sample, sequenced in a study of regulatory T cells in long-lasting Graves disease. Time point given: newly diagnosed GD, antithyroid drugs for less than 3 months. RNA extracted from PBMCs served as the sequencing template. CDR3 regions were amplified by Arm-PCR using iRepertoire HTBI primers to build TCR beta libraries. In TCRdb, the multiplex PCR reads were re-called with MiXCR into one record per CDR3 protein. Among around 500,000 distinct CDR3 sequences listed, 12% were seen once. This same sample was also taken into another study, of T cells in Graves' hyperthyroidism and ophthalmopathy.

Sequenced material: peripheral blood mononuclear cells (PBMCs), taken at new diagnosis, from a patient treated with antithyroid drugs. All receptors come from a woman aged 25-40 years with Graves disease.

This chain connects TRBV5-5 to TRBJ1-2; the match to TRBD1 covers 7 bases. The ends lost 0 bases at V and 0 bases at J; junction bases unmatched: 5. This CDR3 has 16 amino acids. The germline gives CDR1 SGHKS, CDR2 YYEKEE (reference sequence). The CDR3 region is CASSLAGGTANYGYTF. The CDR3 DNA reads TGTGCCAGCAGCTTGGCCGGGGGGACAGCTAACTATGGCTACACCTTC.

The V and J genes are TRBV7-3 and TRBJ2-5; D call uncertain. The V end lost 1 base, the J end lost 5 bases, and 8 bases lay between the germline ends. The CDR3 runs 13 residues. Looked up from germline, CDR1 is SGHTA and CDR2 is FQGTGA. The CDR3 is CASSLNLGETQYF. CDR3 DNA sequence: TGTGCCAGCAGCTTAAACCTAGGGGAGACCCAGTACTTC.

This clonotype was seen a few times. V gene TRBV6-1 combines with J gene TRBJ1-2; no clear D gene. The CDR3 is 13 residues long. Per the germline V gene, CDR1 is MNHNS and CDR2 is SASEGT. Deletions cut 2 bases from V and 8 bases from J, with 12 bases between. The CDR3 region has the DNA TGTGCCAGCAGTGAACCCCCGGGTTTCGGCTACACCTTC. As protein: CASSEPPGFGYTF.

As for this clonotype: Its ends do not fully match the called genes, so a read error is possible. This sequence joins TRBV2 and TRBJ2-7; D possibly matches TRBD1 or TRBD2 (5 bases each). In germline, CDR1 is SNHLY, CDR2 FYNNEI. This CDR3 region has 17 residues. The CDR3 is CASSLKGSKKGSCEQYF. The CDR3 DNA sequence: TGTGCCAGCAGCTTAAAGGGGAGTAAGAAGGGTTCCTGCGAGCAGTACTTC.

This clonotype was picked up many times. The rearrangement uses TRBV28 and TRBJ1-5; D uncertain. The CDR3 consists of 16 residues. Germline V gene data show CDR1 as MDHEN and CDR2 as SYDVKM. Deletions cut 7 bases from V and 4 bases from J, with 20 bases between. This CDR3 reads CASTNPPGYPNQPQHF. The CDR3 nucleotides read TGTGCCAGCACCAATCCTCCCGGGTACCCTAATCAGCCCCAGCATTTT.

The chain links TRBV4-1 to TRBJ2-2, with D uncertain. CDR1 is MGHRA and CDR2 is YSYEKL in the germline V gene. V was clipped by 1 base and J by 6 bases, with 9 bases between them. The CDR3 is 14 amino acids. The CDR3 bases are TGCGCCAGCAGCCAAGGCGACATTTCCGGGGAGCTGTTTTTT. It yields the protein CASSQGDISGELFF.

J is TRBJ1-4 and V is TRBV7-6, with a possible D match to TRBD1 (5 bases). This CDR3 spans 13 amino acids. Germline CDR1 is SGHVS and CDR2 is FNYEAQ. V lost 3 bases and J lost 3, with 5 bases in between. The CDR3 protein is CASSFRANEKLFF. CDR3 DNA sequence: TGTGCCAGCAGCTTCAGGGCTAATGAAAAACTGTTTTTT.

The chain carries TRBV4-1 and TRBJ2-5, with D possibly TRBD2 on 6 matching bases. CDR1 MGHRA and CDR2 YSYEKL come from the germline V gene. The ends were cut back, 1 base at V and 3 bases at J, with 18 bases in the middle. The CDR3 has 17 amino acids. For the CDR3, the DNA is TGCGCCAGCAGCCAAGCTTATTTCGGGACTGGGGAAGAGACCCAGTACTTC. Translating gives CASSQAYFGTGEETQYF.

This clonotype was recorded a few times. The chain couples TRBV20-1 to TRBJ2-1; D gene ambiguous. Trimming shortened V by 2 bases and J by 0 bases, and 8 bases separated the two germline ends. The CDR3 sequence is 14 residues long. Germline CDR1 and CDR2: DFQATT and SNEGSKA (reference sequence). Written as DNA, the CDR3 is TGCAGTGCTAGACCCCCGAGCTCCTACAATGAGCAGTTCTTC. Amino acid sequence: CSARPPSSYNEQFF.

Comment on this clonotype: A much more abundant neighbour one base away suggests this may be a read error. The chain links TRBV11-2 to TRBJ1-6; TRBD1 is a possible D gene (6 bases). The V end was cut by 5 bases, the J end by 7 bases, with 15 bases between. The CDR3 is made up of 15 amino acids. The germline V gene has CDR1 SGHAT and CDR2 FQNNGV. The CDR3 reads CASSVGGLGNSPLHF. The CDR3 nucleotides read TGTGCCAGCAGCGTCGGGGGGCTCGGGAATTCACCCCTCCACTTT.